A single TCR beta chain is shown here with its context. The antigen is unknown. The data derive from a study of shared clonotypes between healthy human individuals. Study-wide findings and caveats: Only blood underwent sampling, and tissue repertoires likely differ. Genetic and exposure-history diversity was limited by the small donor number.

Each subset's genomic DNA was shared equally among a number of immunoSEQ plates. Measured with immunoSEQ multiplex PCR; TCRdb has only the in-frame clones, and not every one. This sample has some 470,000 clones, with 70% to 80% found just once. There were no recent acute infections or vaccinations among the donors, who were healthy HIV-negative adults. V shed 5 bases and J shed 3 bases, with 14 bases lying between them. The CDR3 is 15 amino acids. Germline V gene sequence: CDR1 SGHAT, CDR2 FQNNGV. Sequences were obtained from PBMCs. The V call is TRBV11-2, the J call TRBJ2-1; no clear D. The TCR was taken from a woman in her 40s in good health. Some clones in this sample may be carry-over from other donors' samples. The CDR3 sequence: CASSLTPTDYNEQFF. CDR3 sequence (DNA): TGTGCCAGCAGCCTAACTCCTACAGACTACAATGAGCAGTTCTTC. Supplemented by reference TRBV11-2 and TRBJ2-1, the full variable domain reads EAGVAQSPRYKIIEKRQSVAFWCNPISGHATLYWYQQILGQGPKLLIQFQNNGVVDDSQLPKDRFSAERLKGVDSTLKIQPAKLEDSAVYLCASSLTPTDYNEQFFGPGTRLTVL.